The rows below give T cell receptor beta chains drawn from one sample of a study of blood T cell repertoires in COVID-19. Libraries were prepared by immunoSEQ multiplex PCR; TCRdb keeps only in-frame clonotypes and omits some of them. The sample has about 200,000 clones; roughly 85% are singletons. Input material: peripheral blood. Receptor source: a woman between 40 and 50 years old with active or convalescent COVID-19. The CDR3 runs from the conserved cysteine through the conserved F or W. The D gene is left open where the match is weak. Expanded clones are given a class, and other clones once, few, many or no size at all.

D	V	size	J	DNA	CDR3
-	TRBV4-1	-	TRBJ1-1	TGCGCCAGCAGCCAAGATCGGGACACTGAAGCTTTCTTT	CASSQDRDTEAFF
-	TRBV19	-	TRBJ2-1	TGTGCCAGTAGTACCGACAGGACCTACAATGAGCAGTTCTTC	CASSTDRTYNEQFF
TRBD1	TRBV7-9	-	TRBJ1-2	TGTGCCAGCGGAAACCGGGACAGGGGGCGGCATGGCTACACCTTC	CASGNRDRGRHGYTF
-	TRBV5-1	-	TRBJ2-2	TGCGCCAGCAGCAGCGGACTAAGCGGGTTGAACACCGGGGAGCTGTTTTTT	CASSSGLSGLNTGELFF
-	TRBV6-1	few	TRBJ1-2	TGTGCCAGCAGTGACCCGGGGAACTATGGCTACACCTTC	CASSDPGNYGYTF
-	TRBV7-6	-	TRBJ1-3	TGTGCCAGCAGCTTAGAGATGACAGGATTTGGGGGAAACACCATATATTTT	CASSLEMTGFGGNTIYF
-	TRBV12-3/TRBV12-4	-	TRBJ2-7	TGTGCCAGCAGTGATCTACAGGACTACGAGCAGTACTTC	CASSDLQDYEQYF
TRBD1	TRBV5-6	-	TRBJ1-2	TGTGCCAGCAGCTTAGCGACAGGGACCATCAATGGCTACACCTTC	CASSLATGTINGYTF
-	TRBV30	-	TRBJ1-1	TGTGCCTGGACTGAACAGACGAACACTGAAGCTTTCTTT	CAWTEQTNTEAFF
-	TRBV4-1	-	TRBJ1-5	TGCGCCAGCAGCCAAGATCCGGGCAGGGGAGAGCCGTGGCAGCCCCAGCATTTT	CASSQDPGRGEPWQPQHF
-	TRBV6-6	-	TRBJ2-3	TGTGCCAGCAGGGGGGGGCCCACAGATACGCAGTATTTT	CASRGGPTDTQYF
TRBD1	TRBV5-1	-	TRBJ2-7	TGCGCCAGCAGCACCCGGGACAGGGACCCCGAGCAGTACTTC	CASSTRDRDPEQYF
-	TRBV19	-	TRBJ1-6	TGTGCCAGTAGTATAGATCCGTCCAATTCACCCCTCCACTTT	CASSIDPSNSPLHF
TRBD1	TRBV19	-	TRBJ2-7	TGTGCCAGTAGTAGGTCTCCGGGACAGAATTACGAGCAGTACTTC	CASSRSPGQNYEQYF
TRBD1	TRBV4-2	-	TRBJ2-7	TGTGCCAGCAGCCGGGACAGGGTTTCCTACGAGCAGTACTTC	CASSRDRVSYEQYF
TRBD2	TRBV5-1	-	TRBJ2-7	TGCGCCAGCAGCTCACATAGCGGGAGGGCCTTTTTATCCTACGAGCAGTACTTC	CASSSHSGRAFLSYEQYF
TRBD1	TRBV15	-	TRBJ1-1	TGTGCCACCAGCAGAGACCCAGGGGGCAACACTGAAGCTTTCTTT	CATSRDPGGNTEAFF
TRBD2	TRBV18	-	TRBJ2-7	TGTGCCAGCTCACCATCGGGACTAGCGGGATACTACGAGCAGTACTTC	CASSPSGLAGYYEQYF
TRBD2	TRBV24-1	-	TRBJ2-3	TGTGCCACCAGTGATGTGGGACTAGCGGGGGGCCTAGCAGATACGCAGTATTTT	CATSDVGLAGGLADTQYF
TRBD2	TRBV6-5	-	TRBJ2-5	TGTGCCAGCACAAGACTAGCGGGGGACCAAGAGACCCAGTACTTC	CASTRLAGDQETQYF
-	TRBV18	once	TRBJ2-5	TGTGCCAGCTCACCTCAGGTTGAAGAGACCCAGTACTTC	CASSPQVEETQYF